The rows below give T cell receptor beta chains drawn from one sample of a study of blood T cell repertoires in COVID-19. TCRdb keeps only in-frame clones here, not all; method: immunoSEQ multiplex PCR. This table has about 200,000 clones, around 85% appearing once. Sequencing used peripheral blood. All receptors come from a woman older than 75 with acute or convalescent COVID-19. The CDR3 runs from the conserved cysteine through the conserved F or W. The D gene is left open where the match is weak. Clone size appears in some rows only: once, few, many, or a class for an expanded clone.

D gene: NA
V gene: TRBV28
J gene: TRBJ1-6
clone size: NA
CDR3 protein: CAIQLAPVSSPLHF
CDR3 DNA: TGTGCCATTCAACTCGCTCCTGTAAGTTCACCCCTCCACTTT

D gene: TRBD2
V gene: TRBV28
J gene: TRBJ2-1
clone size: NA
CDR3 protein: CASSFWPSGFSYNEQFF
CDR3 DNA: TGTGCCAGCAGTTTTTGGCCTAGCGGGTTCTCCTACAATGAGCAGTTCTTC

D gene: NA
V gene: TRBV5-4
J gene: TRBJ1-1
clone size: NA
CDR3 protein: CASSLFFRAGNTEAFF
CDR3 DNA: TGTGCCAGCAGCTTGTTTTTCCGTGCGGGAAACACTGAAGCTTTCTTT

D gene: TRBD1
V gene: TRBV27
J gene: TRBJ1-2
clone size: NA
CDR3 protein: CASSSPGGWGGYTF
CDR3 DNA: TGTGCCAGCAGTTCCCCAGGGGGTTGGGGTGGCTACACCTTC

D gene: TRBD1
V gene: TRBV5-5
J gene: TRBJ1-1
clone size: NA
CDR3 protein: CASSYNRGQGTEAFF
CDR3 DNA: TGTGCCAGCAGTTATAACAGGGGGCAGGGCACTGAAGCTTTCTTT

D gene: NA
V gene: TRBV7-2
J gene: TRBJ1-2
clone size: NA
CDR3 protein: CASSLAGGVSYGYTF
CDR3 DNA: TGTGCCAGCAGCTTAGCCGGGGGGGTTAGTTATGGCTACACCTTC

D gene: TRBD1
V gene: TRBV5-4
J gene: TRBJ1-1
clone size: once
CDR3 protein: CASSPGQGESTEAFF
CDR3 DNA: TGTGCCAGCAGCCCGGGACAGGGGGAGAGCACTGAAGCTTTCTTT

D gene: TRBD1
V gene: TRBV2
J gene: TRBJ2-7
clone size: NA
CDR3 protein: CASSVGTVQTYEQYF
CDR3 DNA: TGTGCCAGCAGTGTGGGGACAGTCCAGACCTACGAGCAGTACTTC

D gene: TRBD2
V gene: TRBV5-1
J gene: TRBJ2-3
clone size: NA
CDR3 protein: CASRSRWTSGSSTDTQYF
CDR3 DNA: TGCGCCAGCAGGTCTCGATGGACTAGCGGGAGTAGCACAGATACGCAGTATTTT

D gene: NA
V gene: TRBV5-6
J gene: TRBJ1-2
clone size: NA
CDR3 protein: CASSLVAGNYGYTF
CDR3 DNA: TGTGCCAGCAGCTTGGTCGCAGGGAACTATGGCTACACCTTC

D gene: TRBD1
V gene: TRBV7-9
J gene: TRBJ1-1
clone size: NA
CDR3 protein: CASSSDRALEAFF
CDR3 DNA: TGTGCCAGCAGCTCCGACAGGGCTCTTGAAGCTTTCTTT

D gene: TRBD2
V gene: TRBV7-2
J gene: TRBJ2-7
clone size: NA
CDR3 protein: CASSVLAGVTSYEQYF
CDR3 DNA: TGTGCCAGCAGCGTCCTTGCGGGGGTTACCTCCTACGAGCAGTACTTC

D gene: NA
V gene: TRBV7-3
J gene: TRBJ1-2
clone size: few
CDR3 protein: CASSLGRGTDGYTF
CDR3 DNA: TGTGCCAGCAGCTTAGGACGGGGTACGGATGGCTACACCTTC

D gene: NA
V gene: TRBV5-1
J gene: TRBJ1-2
clone size: few
CDR3 protein: CASSLASYGYTF
CDR3 DNA: TGCGCCAGCAGCTTGGCTAGCTATGGCTACACCTTC

D gene: NA
V gene: TRBV28
J gene: TRBJ1-2
clone size: NA
CDR3 protein: CASRATANYGYTF
CDR3 DNA: TGTGCCAGCAGGGCGACAGCTAACTATGGCTACACCTTC

D gene: NA
V gene: TRBV24-1
J gene: TRBJ1-2
clone size: NA
CDR3 protein: CATSGLYDYGYTF
CDR3 DNA: TGTGCCACCAGTGGGCTGTACGACTATGGCTACACCTTC

D gene: TRBD1
V gene: TRBV6-1
J gene: TRBJ1-2
clone size: NA
CDR3 protein: CASSEYGTASGYTF
CDR3 DNA: TGTGCCAGCAGTGAATATGGGACAGCTTCTGGCTACACCTTC

D gene: NA
V gene: TRBV2
J gene: TRBJ2-1
clone size: NA
CDR3 protein: CASSDATRPSYNEQFF
CDR3 DNA: TGTGCCAGCAGTGATGCGACTCGGCCGTCCTACAATGAGCAGTTCTTC

D gene: NA
V gene: TRBV7-2
J gene: TRBJ2-1
clone size: NA
CDR3 protein: CASSQLTGFFRVYNEQFF
CDR3 DNA: TGTGCCAGCAGCCAGCTGACAGGATTTTTCCGCGTTTACAATGAGCAGTTCTTC

D gene: TRBD1
V gene: TRBV30
J gene: TRBJ1-6
clone size: many
CDR3 protein: CAWSRGQDNSPLHF
CDR3 DNA: TGTGCCTGGAGTAGGGGACAGGATAATTCACCCCTCCACTTT

D gene: TRBD1
V gene: TRBV28
J gene: TRBJ1-6
clone size: NA
CDR3 protein: CASRPDRGGNSPLHF
CDR3 DNA: TGTGCCAGCAGGCCTGACAGGGGAGGCAATTCACCCCTCCACTTT

D gene: TRBD2
V gene: TRBV7-6
J gene: TRBJ2-5
clone size: NA
CDR3 protein: CASSFSLRGGAETQYF
CDR3 DNA: TGTGCCAGCAGCTTCAGCCTGCGGGGGGGGGCAGAGACCCAGTACTTC

D gene: NA
V gene: TRBV7-8
J gene: TRBJ2-7
clone size: NA
CDR3 protein: CASSSYLSTLYEQYF
CDR3 DNA: TGTGCCAGCAGCTCGTACCTTAGCACCCTCTACGAGCAGTACTTC

D gene: TRBD2
V gene: TRBV7-9
J gene: TRBJ2-7
clone size: NA
CDR3 protein: CASSHFGTSDYEQYF
CDR3 DNA: TGTGCCAGCAGCCACTTTGGGACTAGCGACTACGAGCAGTACTTC

D gene: TRBD2
V gene: TRBV2
J gene: TRBJ2-5
clone size: NA
CDR3 protein: CATTSGGEETQYF
CDR3 DNA: TGTGCCACGACTAGCGGGGGGGAAGAGACCCAGTACTTC

D gene: NA
V gene: TRBV29-1
J gene: TRBJ2-1
clone size: NA
CDR3 protein: CSASYRSYNEQFF
CDR3 DNA: TGCAGCGCCAGTTACCGCTCCTACAATGAGCAGTTCTTC

D gene: NA
V gene: TRBV7-8
J gene: TRBJ1-5
clone size: NA
CDR3 protein: CASSLVVGWEDLPQHF
CDR3 DNA: TGTGCCAGCAGCTTAGTAGTGGGGTGGGAGGATCTGCCCCAGCATTTT

D gene: TRBD2
V gene: TRBV7-9
J gene: TRBJ2-1
clone size: NA
CDR3 protein: CASSAPGLAGANEQFF
CDR3 DNA: TGTGCCAGCAGCGCACCGGGACTAGCGGGAGCGAATGAGCAGTTCTTC

D gene: NA
V gene: TRBV2
J gene: TRBJ2-7
clone size: NA
CDR3 protein: CASRGLGEQYF
CDR3 DNA: TGTGCCAGCAGGGGACTGGGGGAGCAGTACTTC

D gene: NA
V gene: TRBV25-1
J gene: TRBJ1-2
clone size: NA
CDR3 protein: CASSEYNTAGNYGYTF
CDR3 DNA: TGTGCCAGCAGTGAATACAACACAGCAGGGAACTATGGCTACACCTTC

D gene: NA
V gene: TRBV3-1/TRBV3-2
J gene: TRBJ2-1
clone size: NA
CDR3 protein: CASSQGSSYNEQFF
CDR3 DNA: TGTGCCAGCAGCCAAGGTAGTAGTTACAATGAGCAGTTCTTC

D gene: TRBD1
V gene: TRBV19
J gene: TRBJ1-5
clone size: NA
CDR3 protein: CASRDRGDKYSNQPQHF
CDR3 DNA: TGTGCCAGTAGGGACAGGGGAGATAAATATAGCAATCAGCCCCAGCATTTT

D gene: NA
V gene: TRBV6-5
J gene: TRBJ1-6
clone size: NA
CDR3 protein: CASRSRRDMGSPLHF
CDR3 DNA: TGTGCCAGCAGGTCTCGCCGGGACATGGGATCACCCCTCCACTTT

D gene: TRBD2
V gene: TRBV2
J gene: TRBJ2-3
clone size: once
CDR3 protein: CATASGGNTDTQYF
CDR3 DNA: TGTGCCACCGCGAGCGGGGGGAACACAGATACGCAGTATTTT

D gene: NA
V gene: TRBV2
J gene: TRBJ1-6
clone size: NA
CDR3 protein: CASTVYSPLHF
CDR3 DNA: TGTGCCAGCACTGTGTATTCACCCCTCCACTTT

D gene: TRBD2
V gene: TRBV5-1
J gene: TRBJ2-3
clone size: NA
CDR3 protein: CASSPARGLAGHSTDTQYF
CDR3 DNA: TGCGCCAGCAGCCCTGCTAGGGGACTAGCGGGCCATAGCACAGATACGCAGTATTTT

D gene: TRBD1
V gene: TRBV29-1
J gene: TRBJ2-7
clone size: NA
CDR3 protein: CSVVTQGARYEQYF
CDR3 DNA: TGCAGCGTCGTCACCCAGGGGGCCCGCTACGAGCAGTACTTC

D gene: NA
V gene: TRBV6-5
J gene: TRBJ1-1
clone size: NA
CDR3 protein: CASSLLPGLGAEAFF
CDR3 DNA: TGTGCCAGCAGCCTTTTACCGGGGTTAGGAGCTGAAGCTTTCTTT

D gene: TRBD1
V gene: TRBV2
J gene: TRBJ1-4
clone size: NA
CDR3 protein: CASRSYGTVSNEKLFF
CDR3 DNA: TGTGCCAGCAGGTCGTACGGGACAGTATCTAATGAAAAACTGTTTTTT

D gene: NA
V gene: TRBV27
J gene: TRBJ2-3
clone size: NA
CDR3 protein: CASSTRRLVRTDTQYF
CDR3 DNA: TGTGCCAGCAGTACCCGAAGACTGGTACGCACAGATACGCAGTATTTT

D gene: TRBD2
V gene: TRBV5-4
J gene: TRBJ2-5
clone size: NA
CDR3 protein: CATARGREETQYF
CDR3 DNA: TGTGCCACCGCTCGGGGGAGGGAGGAGACCCAGTACTTC

D gene: NA
V gene: TRBV6-5
J gene: TRBJ2-7
clone size: NA
CDR3 protein: CASSYGQDRSYEQYF
CDR3 DNA: TGTGCCAGCAGTTACGGGCAGGATCGATCCTACGAGCAGTACTTC

D gene: NA
V gene: TRBV5-6
J gene: TRBJ1-2
clone size: NA
CDR3 protein: CASSSTAREPTYGYTF
CDR3 DNA: TGTGCCAGCAGCTCCACTGCCAGGGAACCAACCTATGGCTACACCTTC

D gene: TRBD1
V gene: TRBV24-1
J gene: TRBJ1-1
clone size: once
CDR3 protein: CATRVSQGGGTEAFF
CDR3 DNA: TGTGCCACCAGGGTTTCCCAGGGGGGCGGTACTGAAGCTTTCTTT

D gene: TRBD1
V gene: TRBV28
J gene: TRBJ2-7
clone size: NA
CDR3 protein: CASTKSWTGSYEQYF
CDR3 DNA: TGTGCCAGCACCAAGTCGTGGACAGGGTCCTACGAGCAGTACTTC

D gene: NA
V gene: TRBV6-5
J gene: TRBJ2-3
clone size: NA
CDR3 protein: CASGTLLGSADTQYF
CDR3 DNA: TGTGCCAGCGGGACTCTTCTAGGGTCGGCAGATACGCAGTATTTT

D gene: TRBD1
V gene: TRBV2
J gene: TRBJ1-6
clone size: NA
CDR3 protein: CASRGDGQGNSPLHF
CDR3 DNA: TGTGCCAGCAGGGGTGACGGACAGGGGAATTCACCCCTCCACTTT

D gene: TRBD2
V gene: TRBV3-1/TRBV3-2
J gene: TRBJ2-2
clone size: NA
CDR3 protein: CASNVAGGNTGELFF
CDR3 DNA: TGTGCCAGCAACGTAGCGGGAGGGAACACCGGGGAGCTGTTTTTT

D gene: NA
V gene: TRBV6-5
J gene: TRBJ1-6
clone size: NA
CDR3 protein: CASSYSGNSPLHF
CDR3 DNA: TGTGCCAGCAGTTACTCCGGGAATTCACCCCTCCACTTT

D gene: TRBD1
V gene: TRBV4-1
J gene: TRBJ2-5
clone size: once
CDR3 protein: CASSQRERTGGGETQYF
CDR3 DNA: TGCGCCAGCAGCCAAAGGGAGAGGACAGGGGGTGGAGAGACCCAGTACTTC

D gene: TRBD1
V gene: TRBV27
J gene: TRBJ1-4
clone size: few
CDR3 protein: CASRQQGARAEKLFF
CDR3 DNA: TGTGCCAGCAGACAACAGGGGGCGCGGGCTGAAAAACTGTTTTTT